This is a list of T cell receptor beta chains from one sample in a study of T-cell reconstitution after alpha-beta-depleted transplantation in children. TCRdb fed the PCR reads into MiXCR, producing one record per CDR3 protein. The sample includes around 700,000 distinct CDR3 sequences, around 14% of them seen just once. This material consisted of PBMCs, taken before TCRalphabeta/CD19-depleted stem cell transplant. The receptors were sampled from a girl aged 2-10 years with congenital amegakaryocytic thrombocytopenia, due to receive a stem cell transplant. Each CDR3 is given with its conserved first and last residue.

V gene,J gene,CDR3 protein
TRBV10-1,TRBJ2-2,CASSESQGQGTGELFF
TRBV12-3/TRBV12-4,TRBJ2-5,CASRYRQGETQYF
TRBV2,TRBJ2-3,CAMTLGSSTDTQYF
TRBV5-6,TRBJ1-5,CASSWGSNQPQHF
TRBV7-6,TRBJ2-7,CASSLASGGSYEQYF
TRBV29-1,TRBJ2-7,CSVGDSPYEQYF
TRBV5-1,TRBJ2-7,CASSLGMTSYEQYF
TRBV5-1,TRBJ1-1,CASTLDRGDTEAFF
TRBV19,TRBJ1-1,CASSEQGVGNTEAFF
TRBV10-3,TRBJ2-3,CAIRIPSDTQYF
TRBV12-3/TRBV12-4,TRBJ1-4,CASSRDSGTPEKLFF
TRBV6-2/TRBV6-3,TRBJ2-7,CASSYSKSLAERRREQYF
TRBV7-7,TRBJ2-7,CASSWGLGYEQYF
TRBV24-1,TRBJ2-7,CATSDSKTSLLSYEQYF
TRBV5-1,TRBJ2-3,CASSLFPLGQASTDTQYF
TRBV29-1,TRBJ2-3,CSVEAREADTQYF
TRBV2,TRBJ2-3,CASRGRALRSTDTQYF
TRBV11-2,TRBJ1-6,CASSSWDRTAAGSYNSPLHF
TRBV7-8,TRBJ2-4,CASSPRLEKRIQYF
TRBV20-1,TRBJ1-5,CSAEGTSNQPQHF
TRBV25-1,TRBJ2-5,CASSSLGVDETQYF
TRBV20-1,TRBJ2-7,CSALRLAFGEQYF
TRBV20-1,TRBJ2-4,CSAKSDTLAKNIQYF
TRBV7-8,TRBJ1-3,CASSQGSGRGNTIYF